This entry lists 8 T cell receptor beta chains sequenced from one sample in a study of T cells in Graves' hyperthyroidism and ophthalmopathy. The source material, RNA transcripts, was used to amplify TCR beta CDR3 regions. Using the HTBI primer set, a first-round RT-PCR was run on the TCR CDR3. TCRdb re-called the multiplex PCR reads through MiXCR, storing one row per CDR3 protein. The top ten clones hold approximately 57% of a sample with roughly 290,000 distinct CDR3 sequences, 15% to 20% of them seen once. The sample consisted of blood. These receptor sequences come from a woman aged 60 to 75 with Graves' ophthalmopathy.

This clonotype was seen a handful of times. A read error is possible here, since a much larger clone lies one base away. The DNA is left out, because the CDR3 cannot be placed on it with certainty; the CDR3 is given as TCRdb lists it. This chain uses TRBV12-3 or TRBV12-4 with TRBJ1-6; no check of the table's D call, TRBD1, against the DNA was made. Inclusive of both ends, the CDR3 amounts to 15 amino acids. Here the CDR3 reads CASSFAGGSNSPLQF.

This rearrangement joins TRBV27 to TRBJ1-5, with 8 bases identical to TRBD1. The CDR3 totals 17 residues. V lost 3 bases, J lost 4 bases, and 11 bases stayed unmatched. Germline CDR1 reads MNHEY; CDR2 reads SMNVEV (reference sequence). CDR3 sequence: CASSLEYGQGQNQPQHF. The DNA for the CDR3 is TGTGCCAGCAGTTTGGAGTATGGACAGGGACAGAATCAGCCCCAGCATTTT.

The chain carries TRBV11-2 and TRBJ1-1, with 7 bases identical to TRBD1. J was trimmed by 5 bases and V by 5 bases; bases with no gene match: 11. This CDR3 has 15 residues. Germline V gene lookup returns CDR1 SGHAT and CDR2 FQNNGV. CDR3 sequence: CASSENRGGGTEAFF. The CDR3 DNA reads as TGTGCCAGCAGCGAAAACAGGGGAGGGGGGACTGAAGCTTTCTTT.

Turning to this clonotype: A much larger clonotype is one base distant, so this may be a read error. The chain carries TRBV2 and TRBJ2-7; weak D call: TRBD1 (5 bases). The J call is in doubt because the DNA end fits TRBJ2-1 better. CDR1 is SNHLY and CDR2 is FYNNEI in the germline V gene. The CDR3 contains 13 residues. This chain's CDR3 is CASTTGQIYEQFF. As DNA, the CDR3 is TGTGCCAGCACTACAGGTCAGATATACGAGCAGTTCTTC.

This clonotype appeared a few times. A read error may explain this, as a much larger clone is one base away. The J gene is TRBJ2-5, the V gene TRBV20-1, with D possibly being TRBD2 (6 bases). This CDR3 is 13 amino acids long. Germline CDR1 reads DFQATT; CDR2 reads SNEGSKA (reference sequence). The CDR3, as DNA: TGCAGTGCTAGAGCGGGGAGGCAAGAGACCCACTACTTC. It encodes CSARAGRQETHYF.

This clonotype occurred a few times. This chain uses TRBV10-3 with TRBJ1-6; 7 nucleotides match TRBD1. Unmatched junction bases numbered 2, after V lost 6 bases and J lost 6 bases. The CDR3 sequence is 13 residues long. Germline V gene lookup returns CDR1 ENHRY and CDR2 SYGVKD. Written as DNA, the CDR3 is TGTGCCATCAGCCGGGACAGTAATTCACCCCTCCACTTT. Encoded protein: CAISRDSNSPLHF.

This clonotype was picked up a small number of times. The rearrangement uses TRBV7-2 and TRBJ1-2, with unresolved D. This CDR3 region has 13 residues. CDR1 and CDR2 (germline): SGHTA, FQGNSA. Trimming removed 1 base from V and 6 bases from J, with 9 bases in between. This CDR3 is CASSLDGQDGYTF. The CDR3 nucleotides are TGTGCCAGCAGCTTAGACGGGCAAGATGGCTACACCTTC.

This clonotype was seen many times. As DNA, the CDR3 is TGTGCCAGCAGCTTAGGGGGAGACCGCGAGCAGTACTTC. Protein sequence: CASSLGGDREQYF. V and J are TRBV7-3 and TRBJ2-7; D tentatively reads TRBD1 or TRBD2 (5 bases each). V was trimmed by 2 bases and J by 6 bases, leaving 11 bases between them. The CDR3 extends over 13 amino acids. The germline V gene encodes CDR1 SGHTA and CDR2 FQGTGA.